Below are 9 T cell receptor beta chains sequenced from a single sample in a study of blood T cell repertoires in COVID-19. The data were produced by immunoSEQ multiplex PCR, yet TCRdb's version contains in-frame clones alone and is incomplete. Found here are around 94,000 clones, approximately 85% of them singletons; the top ten hold 9.5% to 10%. What was sequenced was peripheral blood. The receptors stem from a middle-aged man with active or convalescent COVID-19.

The V and J genes are TRBV3-1 (or the pseudogene TRBV3-2) and TRBJ1-3, with D unclear. CDR1 and CDR2 (germline): LGHDT, YNNKEL (reference sequence). There are 16 residues in the CDR3. V gave up 5 bases and J gave up 0 bases, with 14 bases separating them. Written as DNA, the CDR3 is TGTGCCAGCAGCAGATTCCGACAAAACTCTGGAAACACCATATATTTT. Protein sequence: CASSRFRQNSGNTIYF.

The chain couples TRBV5-4 to TRBJ1-5; D perhaps matches TRBD1 (5 bases). Germline V gene data show CDR1 as SGHNT and CDR2 as YYREEE (reference sequence). The CDR3 length is 14 residues. Trimming pared 0 bases from V and 7 bases from J, leaving 11 bases between. The DNA for the CDR3 is TGTGCCAGCAGCTTGGCAGGGTCTAGGCAGCCCCAGCATTTT. Translating it yields CASSLAGSRQPQHF.

The chain carries TRBV18 and TRBJ2-1; TRBD2 might be the D (7 bases). The CDR3 spans 16 residues. Trimming left V 1 base short and J 5 bases short, with 15 bases between. Germline assignment: CDR1 KGHSH and CDR2 LQKENI. This CDR3 is CASSPRYREGDNEQFF. CDR3 nucleotide sequence: TGTGCCAGCTCACCACGATACAGGGAGGGAGACAATGAGCAGTTCTTC.

The rearrangement uses TRBV3-1 (or the pseudogene TRBV3-2) and TRBJ1-6, with D possibly matching TRBD1 (6 bases). Germline V gene data show CDR1 as LGHDT and CDR2 as YNNKEL (reference sequence). The CDR3 length is 15 residues. V lost 5 bases and J 4 bases, leaving 12 bases between the germline ends. The CDR3 spells CASSSRDTYNSPLHF. In nucleotides, the CDR3 is TGTGCCAGCAGCTCCCGGGACACGTATAATTCACCCCTCCACTTT.

As regards this clone: The sample holds other DNA sequences that translate to the same CDR3. The CDR3 here is CASSLSSGTEAFF. DNA for the CDR3: TGTGCCAGCAGCTTATCGAGCGGCACTGAAGCTTTCTTT. J is TRBJ1-1 and V is TRBV7-9; D is unclear. V was cut by 2 bases and J by 4 bases, with 8 bases left in between. In germline, CDR1 is SEHNR, CDR2 FQNEAQ (reference sequence). CDR3 length equals 13 residues.

This chain links TRBV6-5 with TRBJ1-2; D gene ambiguous. This CDR3 is 13 amino acids long. V was trimmed by 4 bases and J by 4 bases, leaving 10 bases between them. Germline V gives CDR1 MNHEY, CDR2 SVGAGI. CDR3: CASSSGSFYGYTF. The CDR3 nucleotides read TGTGCCAGCAGTTCCGGGTCCTTCTATGGCTACACCTTC.

This clone was recorded only once. The V gene is TRBV6-2 or TRBV6-3, the J gene TRBJ2-5; D remains unclear. The CDR3 totals 14 residues. V was trimmed by 1 base and J by 6 bases, leaving 12 bases between them. Looked up from germline, CDR1 is MNHEY and CDR2 is SVGEGT. The CDR3 DNA reads as TGTGCCAGCAGTTACTTGGCGGCGTGGAAGACCCAGTACTTC. Its translation: CASSYLAAWKTQYF.

The chain is built from TRBV9 and TRBJ1-1; tentative D call: TRBD1 (6 bases). CDR1 is SGDLS, CDR2 YYNGEE, per germline. Between the trimmed V and J ends, which lost 2 bases and 5 bases, there was a span of 13 bases. This CDR3 contains 14 residues. The CDR3 DNA is TGTGCCAGCAGCGTCCAGGGACAAAGAACTGAAGCTTTCTTT. It translates to CASSVQGQRTEAFF.

This clone was seen just once. The CDR3 loop reads CASSIEYTSNQPQHF. For the CDR3, the DNA is TGTGCCAGTAGTATAGAGTACACTAGCAATCAGCCCCAGCATTTT. This chain links TRBV19 with TRBJ1-5; D unclear. Germline V gene data show CDR1 as LNHDA and CDR2 as SQIVND (reference sequence). The CDR3 length is 15 residues. Between the trimmed V and J ends, which lost 0 bases and 0 bases, there was a span of 6 bases.